This TCR beta chain originates from a study of cytomegalovirus exposure and HLA in healthy donors. Points on this clone: Its antigen is as yet unknown.

The CDR3 totals 17 residues. The ends lost 3 bases at V and 3 bases at J; junction bases unmatched: 10. The V gene's germline CDR1 is MDHEN and CDR2 SYDVKM. General observations from the study: Some V segments could not be told apart, so they were left out, TRBV6-2 and TRBV6-3 among them. Through in vitro validation, three CMV-associated chains were shown to be specific for CMV antigens. Being productive about 87% or about 30% of the time was typical of most TCR beta V segments in an earlier analysis. A later analysis found that most CMV-associated TCR beta chains appeared HLA-restricted.

The PCR was carried out with 60 Vbeta primers and 13 Jbeta primers. Sequencing used immunoSEQ multiplex PCR; TCRdb keeps in-frame clones, though not all of them. The profile covers about 190,000 clones, with around 75% appearing a single time and approximately 3.1% taken by the ten largest. Specimen: PBMCs. The chain combines TRBV28 with TRBJ2-7; 11 bases fit TRBD2. This TCR came from a woman aged 25-40 years in good health and CMV-seropositive. The CDR3 sequence is CASSLRLTSGSGYEQYF. The CDR3 DNA follows: TGTGCCAGCAGTTTGCGCCTTACTAGCGGGAGTGGCTACGAGCAGTACTTC.